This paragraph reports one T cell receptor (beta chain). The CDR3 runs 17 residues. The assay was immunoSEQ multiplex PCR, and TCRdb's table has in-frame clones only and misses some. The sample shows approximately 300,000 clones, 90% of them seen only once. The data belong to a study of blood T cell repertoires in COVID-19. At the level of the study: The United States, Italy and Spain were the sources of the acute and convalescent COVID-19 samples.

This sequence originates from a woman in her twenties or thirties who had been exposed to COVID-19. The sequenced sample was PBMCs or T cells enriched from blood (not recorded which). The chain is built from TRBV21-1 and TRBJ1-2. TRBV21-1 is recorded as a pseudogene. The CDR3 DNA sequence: TGTGCCAGCAGCCAAAGGAGGAAGACTGATGATAACTATGGCTACACCTTC. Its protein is CASSQRRKTDDNYGYTF.